This paragraph covers one T cell receptor beta chain sequence. Its target is unknown. In generating TCR beta cDNA, 5'RACE template switching with UMIs was used. Following a re-call of the 5' RACE reads, TCRdb has one entry per CDR3 protein and lacks DNA. The sample includes about 440,000 distinct CDR3 sequences. The data belong to a study of T cells expressing NK-cell markers. Study-wide background: Sorted CD3+CD56-NKG2C+, CD3+CD56+NKG2C+ and CD3+CD56+NKG2C- T cells supplied the TCR beta repertoires.

This CDR3 spans 15 amino acids. Study outcomes and limitations: A few of the donors also had these clonotypes leading their CD3+CD56-NKG2C+ fraction.

Specimen: blood T cells: a sorted CD56 or NKG2C T cell subset, CD4+ or CD8+ T cells, or bulk PBMC T cells (not recorded which). The receptor comes from a woman aged 18 to 75 in good health. J is TRBJ1-3 and V is TRBV12-3 or TRBV12-4; TCRdb's assignment of TRBD1 cannot be checked, as there is no DNA. The CDR3 loop is CASSPPGPSGNTIYF.